The clone carrying this T cell receptor (beta chain) was picked up many times. Its antigen is currently unknown. V lost 2 bases and J 3 bases, leaving 13 bases between the germline ends. CDR1 and CDR2 (germline): KGHDR, SFDVKD. This CDR3 has 16 amino acids. The data were obtained in a study of CD8 T cells in ankylosing spondylitis. TCRdb passed the 5' RACE reads through MiXCR, listing each CDR3 protein once. This sample has more than 500,000 distinct CDR3 sequences, with about 5.4% found just once. General study points: Some of these motif variants have turned up before, in reports on reactive arthritis synovial fluid and blood. Clones linked to disease were reported to show significant enrichment in matched ankylosing spondylitis synovial fluid. In ankylosing spondylitis blood, a motif of roughly eight highly homologous TCR beta variants appeared characteristic.

This TCR came from a male donor with ankylosing spondylitis. Source material: blood, either unsorted or a sorted T cell fraction (not recorded which). The V gene is TRBV24-1, the J gene TRBJ2-1; D possibly corresponds to TRBD1 (6 bases). CDR3 sequence (DNA): TGTGCCACCAGTGATTACCGGGCAGGGGACTACAATGAGCAGTTCTTC. As protein: CATSDYRAGDYNEQFF.